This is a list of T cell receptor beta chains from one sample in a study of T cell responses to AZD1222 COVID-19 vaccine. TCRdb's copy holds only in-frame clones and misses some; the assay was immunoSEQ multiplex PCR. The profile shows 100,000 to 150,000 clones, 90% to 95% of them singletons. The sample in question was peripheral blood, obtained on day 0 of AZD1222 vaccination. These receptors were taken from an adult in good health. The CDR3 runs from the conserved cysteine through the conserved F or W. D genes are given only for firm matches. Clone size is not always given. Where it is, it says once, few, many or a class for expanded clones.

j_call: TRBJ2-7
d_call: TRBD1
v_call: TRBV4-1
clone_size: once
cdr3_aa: CASSLRDSAYEQYF
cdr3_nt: TGCGCCAGCAGCCTCCGGGACAGCGCCTACGAGCAGTACTTC

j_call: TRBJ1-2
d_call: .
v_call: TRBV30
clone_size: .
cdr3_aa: CAWSPLVSGYGYTF
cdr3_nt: TGTGCCTGGAGTCCACTAGTATCGGGCTATGGCTACACCTTC

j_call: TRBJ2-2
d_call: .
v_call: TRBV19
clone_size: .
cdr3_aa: CASSIRGSGELFF
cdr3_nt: TGTGCCAGTAGTATTCGGGGGTCCGGGGAGCTGTTTTTT

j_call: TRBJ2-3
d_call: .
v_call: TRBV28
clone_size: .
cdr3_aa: CASSLVPDTQYF
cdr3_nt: TGTGCCAGCAGTTTAGTGCCGGATACGCAGTATTTT

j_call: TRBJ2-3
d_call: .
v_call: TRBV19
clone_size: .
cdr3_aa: CASRASGTDTQYF
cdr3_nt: TGTGCCAGTAGAGCTTCCGGCACAGATACGCAGTATTTT

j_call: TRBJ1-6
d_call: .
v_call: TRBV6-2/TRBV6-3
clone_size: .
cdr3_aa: CASSDSYNSPLHF
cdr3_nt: TGTGCCAGCAGTGACAGCTATAATTCACCCCTCCACTTT

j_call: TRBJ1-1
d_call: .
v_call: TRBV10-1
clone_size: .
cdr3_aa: CASSPVGKEAFF
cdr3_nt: TGCGCCAGCAGTCCGGTGGGGAAAGAAGCTTTCTTT

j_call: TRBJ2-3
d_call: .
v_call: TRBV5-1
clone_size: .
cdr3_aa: CASGAEGETTDTQYF
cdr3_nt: TGCGCCAGCGGGGCCGAGGGAGAGACAACAGATACGCAGTATTTT

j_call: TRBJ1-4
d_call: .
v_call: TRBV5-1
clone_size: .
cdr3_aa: CASSLGVNNEKLFF
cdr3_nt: TGCGCCAGCAGCTTGGGCGTCAATAATGAAAAACTGTTTTTT

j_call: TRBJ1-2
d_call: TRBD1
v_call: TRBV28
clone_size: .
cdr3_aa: CASKNRGDYGYTF
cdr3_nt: TGTGCCAGCAAGAACAGGGGGGACTATGGCTACACCTTC

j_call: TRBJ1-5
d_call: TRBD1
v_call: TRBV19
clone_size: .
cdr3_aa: CASSLTGDGQPQHF
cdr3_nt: TGTGCCAGTAGTCTTACAGGGGATGGTCAGCCCCAGCATTTT

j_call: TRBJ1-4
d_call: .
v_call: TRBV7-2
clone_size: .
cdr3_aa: CASSLALGGAEKLFF
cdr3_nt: TGTGCCAGCAGCTTAGCGCTTGGGGGGGCTGAAAAACTGTTTTTT

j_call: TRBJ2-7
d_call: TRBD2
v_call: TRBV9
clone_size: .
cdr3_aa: CASSAGGLAGGSLDEQYF
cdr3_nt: TGTGCCAGCAGCGCGGGGGGACTAGCGGGAGGGTCTTTGGACGAGCAGTACTTC

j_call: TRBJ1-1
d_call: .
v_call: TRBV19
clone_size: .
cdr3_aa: CASSMGFRNTEAFF
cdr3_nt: TGTGCCAGTAGTATGGGGTTCAGGAACACTGAAGCTTTCTTT

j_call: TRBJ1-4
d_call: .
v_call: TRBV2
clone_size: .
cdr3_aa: CASIYGQNEKLFF
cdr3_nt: TGTGCCAGCATCTACGGGCAGAATGAAAAACTGTTTTTT

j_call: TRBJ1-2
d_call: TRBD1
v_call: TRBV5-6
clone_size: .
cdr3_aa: CASSSMGQYYGYTF
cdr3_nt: TGTGCCAGCAGCTCGATGGGACAGTACTATGGCTACACCTTC

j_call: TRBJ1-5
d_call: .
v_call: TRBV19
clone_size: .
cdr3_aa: CATRDLSNQPQHF
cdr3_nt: TGTGCCACCAGAGATCTTAGCAATCAGCCCCAGCATTTT

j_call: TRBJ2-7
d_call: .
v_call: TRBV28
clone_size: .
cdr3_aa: CASSLIPQGYEQYF
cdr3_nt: TGTGCCAGCAGTTTAATTCCTCAGGGCTACGAGCAGTACTTC

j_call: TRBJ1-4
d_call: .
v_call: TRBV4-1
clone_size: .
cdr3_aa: CASSLLTGTNEKLFF
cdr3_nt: TGCGCCAGCAGCCTTCTAACAGGGACCAATGAAAAACTGTTTTTT

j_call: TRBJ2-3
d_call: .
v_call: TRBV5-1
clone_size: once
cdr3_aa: CASSPHGTDTQYF
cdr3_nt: TGCGCCAGCAGCCCCCACGGTACGGATACGCAGTATTTT

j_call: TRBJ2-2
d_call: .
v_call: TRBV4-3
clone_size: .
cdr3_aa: CASSQVTPDTGELFF
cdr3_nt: TGCGCCAGCAGCCAAGTGACTCCCGACACCGGGGAGCTGTTTTTT

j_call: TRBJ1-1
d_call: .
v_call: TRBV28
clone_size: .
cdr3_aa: CASSLGQTEAFF
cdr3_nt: TGTGCCAGCAGTTTGGGTCAGACTGAAGCTTTCTTT

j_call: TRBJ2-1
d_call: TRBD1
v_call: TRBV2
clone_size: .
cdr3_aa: CASIRTGSNEQFF
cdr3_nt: TGTGCCAGCATTCGGACAGGCAGCAATGAGCAGTTCTTC

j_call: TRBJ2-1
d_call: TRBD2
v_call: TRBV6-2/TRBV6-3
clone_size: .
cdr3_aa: CASSWGGAGAMYNEQFF
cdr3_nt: TGTGCCAGCAGTTGGGGAGGTGCGGGAGCTATGTACAATGAGCAGTTCTTC

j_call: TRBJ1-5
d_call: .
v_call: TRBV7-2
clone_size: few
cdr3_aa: CASSLGVNQPQHF
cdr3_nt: TGTGCCAGCAGCTTAGGAGTAAATCAGCCCCAGCATTTT

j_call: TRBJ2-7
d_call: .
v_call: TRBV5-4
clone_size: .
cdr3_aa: CASSFGGREQYF
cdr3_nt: TGTGCCAGCAGCTTCGGAGGGCGCGAGCAGTACTTC

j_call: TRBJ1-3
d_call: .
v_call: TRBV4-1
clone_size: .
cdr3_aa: CASSQPGVSGNTIYF
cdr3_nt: TGCGCCAGCAGCCAGCCCGGGGTCTCTGGAAACACCATATATTTT

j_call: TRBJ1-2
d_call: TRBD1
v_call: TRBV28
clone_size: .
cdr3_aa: CASSQPTGGGGGYTF
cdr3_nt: TGTGCCAGCAGTCAACCGACAGGGGGCGGCGGTGGCTACACCTTC

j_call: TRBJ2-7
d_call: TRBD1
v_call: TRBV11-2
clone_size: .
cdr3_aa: CASSIGQGYEQYF
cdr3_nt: TGTGCCAGCAGCATCGGACAGGGCTACGAGCAGTACTTC

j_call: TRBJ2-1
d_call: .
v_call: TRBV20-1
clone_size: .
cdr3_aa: CSAIGLSEQFF
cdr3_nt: TGCAGTGCTATCGGACTCTCTGAGCAGTTCTTC

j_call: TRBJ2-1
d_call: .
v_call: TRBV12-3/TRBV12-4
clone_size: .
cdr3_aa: CASSLSSYNEQFF
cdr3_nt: TGTGCCAGCAGTTTAAGCTCCTACAATGAGCAGTTCTTC

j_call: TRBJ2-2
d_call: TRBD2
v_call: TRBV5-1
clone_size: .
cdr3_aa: CASSFGLAGGGTGELFF
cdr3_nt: TGCGCCAGCAGCTTCGGACTAGCGGGAGGAGGCACCGGGGAGCTGTTTTTT

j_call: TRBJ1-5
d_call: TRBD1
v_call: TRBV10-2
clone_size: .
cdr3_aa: CASREGAYQPQHF
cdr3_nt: TGCGCCAGCAGGGAGGGGGCGTATCAGCCCCAGCATTTT

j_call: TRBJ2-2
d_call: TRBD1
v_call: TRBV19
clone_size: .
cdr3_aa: CASTRTGGLGGELFF
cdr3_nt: TGTGCCAGTACCAGGACAGGGGGCTTAGGCGGGGAGCTGTTTTTT

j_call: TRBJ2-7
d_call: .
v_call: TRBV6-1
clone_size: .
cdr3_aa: CASSEGRSPRF
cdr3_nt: TGTGCCAGCAGTGAGGGACGGTCCCCACGCTTC

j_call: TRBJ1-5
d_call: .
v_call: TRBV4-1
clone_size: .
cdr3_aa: CASSHGDSNQPQHF
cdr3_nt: TGCGCCAGCAGCCATGGGGACAGCAATCAGCCCCAGCATTTT

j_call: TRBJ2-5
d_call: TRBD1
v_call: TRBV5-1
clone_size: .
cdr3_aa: CASSLAGTGQETQYF
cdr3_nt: TGCGCCAGCAGCTTGGCCGGGACAGGTCAAGAGACCCAGTACTTC